This T cell receptor beta chain was documented in a study of blood T cells in healthy people across ages. Whole-study results and caveats: Relative to aged donors, long-lived donors carried more naive CD4+ cells and displayed higher diversity.

The authors ran a second PCR of 7 to 11 cycles using a sample-barcoded 5' primer and a J-beta primer mix. From the 5' RACE reads, TCRdb called clonotypes with MiXCR, one entry per CDR3 protein. This table has 700,000 or so distinct CDR3 sequences, about 24% appearing once. As concerns this clonotype: What it recognizes is unknown.

V shed 5 bases, J shed 3 bases, and the junction held 5 bases outside the gene matches. Germline CDR1 LNHDA, CDR2 SQIVND (reference sequence). The CDR3 is 15 residues long. The chain is built from TRBV19 and TRBJ2-3; 10 bases agree with TRBD1. What was sequenced was blood. This receptor was taken from a man in his sixties or seventies in good health. The CDR3 protein is CASSQTGGLTDTQYF. The CDR3, as DNA: TGTGCCAGTAGTCAGACAGGGGGCTTGACAGATACGCAGTATTTT.